Sequencing of this TCR beta chain was carried out in a study of T cells in Graves' hyperthyroidism and ophthalmopathy. In this sample, this clonotype turned up many times. V dropped 5 bases and J dropped 2 bases, with 10 bases sitting between them. The CDR3 consists of 14 residues. RNA transcripts were the template for amplifying TCR beta CDR3 regions. A set of HTBI primers served as the primers for a first-round RT-PCR of the TCR CDR3. MiXCR, run by TCRdb on the multiplex PCR reads, gives a single entry per CDR3 protein. The sample yields roughly 660,000 distinct CDR3 sequences, roughly a sixth seen once.

Sample: blood. The receptor comes from a man aged 50 to 60 with Graves' hyperthyroidism. The chain uses TRBV12-3 or TRBV12-4 and TRBJ1-5; tentative D call: TRBD1 (5 bases). CDR3 coding DNA: TGTGCCAGCAGTGTCAGGGAGCGCAATCAGCCCCAGCATTTT. Translated, it gives CASSVRERNQPQHF.